The 30 T cell receptor beta chains in this list originate from one sample, sequenced in a study of Graves' ophthalmopathy and Graves' hyperthyroidism. Scientists amplified the TCR beta CDR3 regions from RNA transcripts. HTBI primers primed a first-round RT-PCR, and a second-round multiplex PCR followed. TCRdb redid the calling of the multiplex PCR reads with MiXCR, one entry per CDR3 protein. The data show 650,000 to 900,000 distinct CDR3 sequences, with approximately 40% seen just once and 35% to 55% held by the top ten. Sequencing input: peripheral blood. Receptor source: an adult man with Graves' ophthalmopathy.

The chain combines TRBV7-9 with TRBJ2-5, with D possibly being TRBD1 (6 bases). From germline, CDR1 is SEHNR and CDR2 FQNEAQ (reference sequence). The V and J ends lost 5 bases and 7 bases respectively, with 26 bases between them. This CDR3 is 17 amino acids long. This CDR3 reads CASSPHRAAGTTGTQYF. The CDR3 DNA sequence: TGTGCCAGCAGCCCTCACAGGGCAGCCGGGACCACCGGGACCCAGTACTTC.

The genes are TRBV5-4 and TRBJ1-1; TRBD1 is a possible D gene (5 bases). CDR3 size: 13 residues. Germline-derived CDR1 and CDR2 are SGHNT and YYREEE (reference sequence). Trimming shortened V by 2 bases and J by 4 bases, and 9 bases separated the two germline ends. This CDR3 is CASSFRVTTEAFF. The CDR3 coding sequence is TGTGCCAGCAGCTTCAGGGTGACCACTGAAGCTTTCTTT.

This clonotype was detected many times. The J gene is TRBJ1-2, the V gene TRBV7-9; D possibly corresponds to TRBD1 (5 bases). The germline V gene encodes CDR1 SEHNR and CDR2 FQNEAQ (reference sequence). V lost 3 bases and J 2 bases, leaving 10 bases between the germline ends. This CDR3 contains 14 residues. The CDR3: CASSLGRVNYGYTF. The CDR3 DNA is TGTGCCAGCAGCTTGGGCAGGGTAAACTATGGCTACACCTTC.

On this clonotype itself: One end of the junction varies from germline; a read error may be responsible. The chain has TRBV10-3 and TRBJ2-7; D is uncertain. The CDR3 sequence is 14 residues long. CDR1 is ENHRY, CDR2 SYGVKD, per germline. The CDR3 loop is CASSESAATYEQYF. The CDR3 DNA is TGTGCCAGCAGTGAATCGGCAGCCACCTACGAGCAGTACTTC.

This chain links TRBV6-2 or TRBV6-3 with TRBJ2-7; D gene unclear. Trimming took 2 bases from V and 4 from J, leaving 6 bases between them. The CDR3 runs to 12 residues. Per germline, CDR1 MNHEY and CDR2 SVGEGT. CDR3 loop: CASSYPEYEQYF. DNA of the CDR3: TGTGCCAGCAGTTACCCTGAGTACGAGCAGTACTTC.

The chain is built from TRBV29-1 and TRBJ1-4; 10 bases fit TRBD1. The length of the CDR3 is 15 residues. Looked up from germline, CDR1 is SQVTM and CDR2 is ANQGSEA. Trimming removed 1 base from V and 4 bases from J; junction bases left unmatched: 3. As DNA, the CDR3 is TGCAGCGTTGAAGGGGGACAGGGGAATAATGAAAAACTGTTTTTT. Translated: CSVEGGQGNNEKLFF.

A note on this clonotype: It may be a read error: a sequence one base away is much more abundant. V is TRBV2 and J is TRBJ2-7; D gene ambiguous. This CDR3 is built from 14 residues. CDR1 and CDR2 (germline): SNHLY, FYNNEI. V lost 5 bases and J 2 bases, leaving 13 bases between the germline ends. The CDR3 DNA reads TGTGCCAGCAGTCTCGGTGAGCCCACCTACGAGCAGTACTTC. Amino acid sequence: CASSLGEPTYEQYF.

Comment on this clonotype: Given a much more abundant clone one base away, this may be a read error. The gene calls are TRBV10-3 and TRBJ1-1; tentatively, D is TRBD1 (5 bases). The germline V gene has CDR1 ENHRY and CDR2 SYGVKD. The V gene lost 4 bases and the J gene lost 5 bases, with 14 bases spanning the gap. This CDR3 spans 14 amino acids. The DNA for the CDR3 is TGTGCCATCAGTGGTGACAGAGTATCTACTGAAGCTTTCTTT. This gives the protein CAISGDRVSTEAFF.

On this clonotype: One end of the junction is discordant with germline, which a read error may explain. This chain joins TRBV7-7 and TRBJ2-5; D is ambiguous. Germline values: CDR1 SSHAT, CDR2 FNYEAQ (reference sequence). The CDR3 is made up of 13 amino acids. This chain's CDR3 is CASSLTLREAQYF. CDR3 coding DNA: TGTGCTAGCAGCCTCACCCTACGAGAGGCCCAGTACTTC.

This clonotype was seen repeatedly, ten times or more. This chain joins TRBV7-2 and TRBJ2-7; D call uncertain. The CDR3 runs 13 residues. Trimming shortened V by 4 bases and J by 4 bases, and 11 bases separated the two germline ends. CDR1 is SGHTA, CDR2 FQGNSA, per germline. CDR3 sequence (DNA): TGTGCCAGCAGCTGGATTGGGGATTACGAGCAGTACTTC. Translating it yields CASSWIGDYEQYF.

This clonotype was counted ten times or more. The chain combines TRBV2 with TRBJ1-3; perhaps TRBD1 as D (5 bases). The germline V gene encodes CDR1 SNHLY and CDR2 FYNNEI. This CDR3 has 15 amino acids. V lost 3 bases, J lost 0 bases, and 9 bases lay in between. The CDR3 loop is CASSDREFSGNTIYF. DNA of the CDR3: TGTGCCAGCAGTGACAGGGAGTTCTCTGGAAACACCATATATTTT.

This clonotype was found many times. The rearrangement uses TRBV20-1 and TRBJ2-5; D may be TRBD1 (6 bases). The CDR3 runs to 12 residues. CDR1 and CDR2 (germline): DFQATT, SNEGSKA (reference sequence). V lost 3 bases and J lost 5, with 10 bases in between. CDR3 protein: CSASQGTETQYF. CDR3 in DNA: TGCAGTGCTAGTCAGGGGACGGAGACCCAGTACTTC.

CDR3 DNA: TGTGCCAGCAGTGACAAGGCCCAGGAGACCCAGTACTTC. It specifies CASSDKAQETQYF. This rearrangement joins TRBV2 to TRBJ2-5; D is undetermined. This CDR3 region has 13 residues. The germline V gene encodes CDR1 SNHLY and CDR2 FYNNEI. Trimming took 3 bases from V and 5 from J, leaving 10 bases between them.

This chain links TRBV15 with TRBJ2-7; 8 bases are shared with TRBD2. J lost 4 bases, V lost 0 bases, and 11 bases had no gene match. This CDR3 is 17 amino acids long. The V gene's germline CDR1 is LNHNV and CDR2 YYDKDF (reference sequence). In nucleotides, the CDR3 is TGTGCCACCAGCAGAGATCTAGGATCAGCGGGAGTGTACGAGCAGTACTTC. Translation gives CATSRDLGSAGVYEQYF.

The chain combines TRBV4-1 with TRBJ1-5; no clear D. Deletions cut 1 base from V and 5 bases from J, with 6 bases between. The germline V gene encodes CDR1 MGHRA and CDR2 YSYEKL. The CDR3 spans 13 residues. CDR3 loop: CASSQALDQPQHF. In nucleotides, the CDR3 is TGCGCCAGCAGCCAAGCGTTAGATCAGCCCCAGCATTTT.

This clonotype was picked up many times. The chain recombines TRBV24-1 with TRBJ1-5; D is possibly TRBD1 (5 bases). The germline CDR1 and CDR2 sequences are KGHDR and SFDVKD. V gave up 9 bases and J gave up 5 bases, with 16 bases separating them. This CDR3 has 14 amino acids. CDR3 nucleotide sequence: TGTGCCACCTGGGACCCTCCCCCCCATCAGCCCCAGCATTTT. Protein sequence: CATWDPPPHQPQHF.

This sequence joins TRBV20-1 and TRBJ1-2, with 7 bases fitting TRBD1. Germline V gives CDR1 DFQATT, CDR2 SNEGSKA (reference sequence). The CDR3 has 16 residues. Losses at the gene ends were 0 bases for V and 1 base for J; bases not matched to a gene: 8. The CDR3 nucleotides read TGCAGTGCTAGAGATCTTTCCCAGGGGGTTAACTATGGCTACACCTTC. It specifies CSARDLSQGVNYGYTF.

The gene calls are TRBV11-2 and TRBJ2-5; 14 bases map to TRBD2. V shed 5 bases and J 5 bases; nucleotides not matched to a gene: 10. This CDR3 spans 17 amino acids. CDR1 is SGHAT, CDR2 FQNNGV, per germline. CDR3 in DNA: TGTGCCAGCAGCCAAGGAACGGGACTAGCGGGAGTTGAGACCCAGTACTTC. Its protein product is CASSQGTGLAGVETQYF.

The chain is built from TRBV15 and TRBJ1-2; a weak D match, TRBD1 (6 bases). Germline loops: CDR1 LNHNV, CDR2 YYDKDF (reference sequence). V lost 3 bases and J lost 8, with 19 bases in between. The CDR3 contains 15 residues. The CDR3 protein is CATSSERDRPRGYTF. The CDR3 DNA reads as TGTGCCACCAGCAGTGAACGAGACAGGCCGCGGGGCTACACCTTC. Drawing the rest from reference TRBV15 and TRBJ1-2, the complete variable domain is DAMVIQNPRYQVTQFGKPVTLSCSQTLNHNVMYWYQQKSSQAPKLLFHYYDKDFNNEADTPDNFQSRRPNTSFCFLDIRSPGLGDTAMYLCATSSERDRPRGYTFGSGTRLTVV.

This clonotype was recorded at least ten times. The chain combines TRBV12-3 or TRBV12-4 with TRBJ1-1; 7 positions agree with TRBD1. This CDR3 has 14 residues. Trimming cost V 2 bases and J 4 bases; bases outside gene matches: 4. CDR3 nucleotides: TGTGCCAGCAGTTTAAAGGGGGCAGGCACTGAAGCTTTCTTT. This encodes CASSLKGAGTEAFF.

The sample holds many counts of this clonotype. The chain links TRBV29-1 to TRBJ2-7; 11 bases are a match to TRBD2. V was clipped by 0 bases and J by 0 bases; unmatched bases: 7. The CDR3 is 17 residues long. Germline CDR1 is SQVTM and CDR2 is ANQGSEA. CDR3 bases: TGCAGCGTTGAAGACGTGCTAGCGGGGGGCAGCTCCTACGAGCAGTACTTC. Residues: CSVEDVLAGGSSYEQYF.

This clonotype showed up just a few times. The J gene is TRBJ2-7, the V gene TRBV20-1, with D perhaps TRBD2 (5 bases). The CDR3 has 16 residues. Per the germline V gene, CDR1 is DFQATT and CDR2 is SNEGSKA (reference sequence). The V and J ends lost 1 base and 0 bases respectively, with 16 bases between them. The DNA of the CDR3 is TGCAGTGCTAGAGTGGTCGAGGGAATGAGCTCCTACGAGCAGTACTTC. Translated, it gives CSARVVEGMSSYEQYF.

The chain joins TRBV5-4 to TRBJ2-7; D is possibly TRBD1 or TRBD2 (5 bases each). Germline V CDR1 and CDR2: SGHNT, YYREEE (reference sequence). V was shortened by 2 bases and J by 3 bases, with 15 bases between the two germline ends. CDR3 length: 15 residues. This chain's CDR3 is CASSLAGERGYEQYF. The CDR3 DNA follows: TGTGCCAGCAGCTTAGCTGGGGAGAGGGGCTACGAGCAGTACTTC.

The table lists this clonotype with many counts. The chain's CDR3 is CASLKGGGYETQYF. The CDR3 coding sequence is TGTGCCAGCTTAAAAGGAGGGGGATACGAGACCCAGTACTTC. V and J are TRBV2 and TRBJ2-5; D tentatively fits TRBD1 or TRBD2 (6 bases each). CDR3 length: 14 residues. CDR1 and CDR2 (germline): SNHLY, FYNNEI. Trimming took off 8 bases at V and 5 bases at J, with 18 bases between the two ends.

The chain couples TRBV25-1 to TRBJ1-6; possibly TRBD1 for D (5 bases). This CDR3 contains 13 residues. The V end lost 8 bases, the J end lost 5 bases, and 10 bases lay between the germline ends. From germline, CDR1 is MGHDK and CDR2 SYGVNS. CDR3 residues: CASRGVHNSPLHF. In DNA, the CDR3 is TGTGCCAGCCGAGGGGTGCATAATTCACCCCTCCACTTT.

This clonotype was picked up a small number of times. The V call is TRBV6-6, the J call TRBJ1-5, with D possibly TRBD1 on 6 matching bases. CDR1 and CDR2 from the germline V gene are MNHNY and SVGAGI (reference sequence). The CDR3 runs to 13 residues. Between the trimmed V and J ends, which lost 8 bases and 11 bases, there was a span of 19 bases. The CDR3 nucleotides are TGTGCCAGCGCGGTCCAACGAGAGGGGGCCCAGCATTTT. Amino acid sequence: CASAVQREGAQHF.

On this clonotype: This is likely an artifact of a read error, given a far larger clone one base away. The V and J genes are TRBV28 and TRBJ1-3, with D unresolved. Deletions cut 7 bases from V and 4 bases from J, with 2 bases between. The CDR3 runs 10 residues. Germline V gene lookup returns CDR1 MDHEN and CDR2 SYDVKM. The CDR3 sequence is CASIGNTIYF. In DNA form, the CDR3 reads TGTGCCAGCATCGGAAACACCATATATTTT. Looking up the rest from reference TRBV28 and TRBJ1-3 gives the full variable domain: DVKVTQSSRYLVKRTGEKVFLECVQDMDHENMFWYRQDPGLGLRLIYFSYDVKMKEKGDIPEGYSVSREKKERFSLILESASTNQTSMYLCASIGNTIYFGEGSWLTVV.

This clonotype has ten or more counts. This chain uses TRBV7-2 with TRBJ2-5, with no clear D. The CDR3 has 11 residues. The V end was cut by 3 bases, the J end by 9 bases, with 8 bases between. The germline V gene encodes CDR1 SGHTA and CDR2 FQGNSA. DNA for the CDR3: TGTGCCAGCAGCTTCGAGGCGGCCCAGTACTTC. The encoded protein is CASSFEAAQYF. The full variable domain, in which reference TRBV7-2 and TRBJ2-5 provide the parts outside the CDR3, is GAGVSQSPSNKVTEKGKDVELRCDPISGHTALYWYRQSLGQGLEFLIYFQGNSAPDKSGLPSDRFSAERTGGSVSTLTIQRTQQEDSAVYLCASSFEAAQYFGPGTRLLVL.

The CDR3 DNA is TGCAGTGCTAGAGCAGGGACGGGTCAGCCCCAGCATTTT. Amino acids: CSARAGTGQPQHF. The chain has TRBV20-1 and TRBJ1-5, with D possibly matching TRBD1 (5 bases). Trimming shortened V by 1 base and J by 6 bases, and 10 bases separated the two germline ends. CDR1 is DFQATT and CDR2 is SNEGSKA in the germline V gene (reference sequence). The CDR3 is 13 amino acids.

This clonotype was counted at least ten times. The chain links TRBV19 to TRBJ1-1; D is possibly TRBD1 (5 bases). Trimming took off 6 bases at V and 0 bases at J, with 14 bases between the two ends. Germline CDR1 is LNHDA and CDR2 is SQIVND (reference sequence). This CDR3 comprises 15 residues. CDR3 sequence: CASSADRDVNTEAFF. The CDR3 DNA reads TGTGCCAGTAGCGCTGACAGAGACGTGAACACTGAAGCTTTCTTT. The variable domain in full, completed from reference TRBV19 and TRBJ1-1, reads DGGITQSPKYLFRKEGQNVTLSCEQNLNHDAMYWYRQDPGQGLRLIYYSQIVNDFQKGDIAEGYSVSREKKESFPLTVTSAQKNPTAFYLCASSADRDVNTEAFFGQGTRLTVV.